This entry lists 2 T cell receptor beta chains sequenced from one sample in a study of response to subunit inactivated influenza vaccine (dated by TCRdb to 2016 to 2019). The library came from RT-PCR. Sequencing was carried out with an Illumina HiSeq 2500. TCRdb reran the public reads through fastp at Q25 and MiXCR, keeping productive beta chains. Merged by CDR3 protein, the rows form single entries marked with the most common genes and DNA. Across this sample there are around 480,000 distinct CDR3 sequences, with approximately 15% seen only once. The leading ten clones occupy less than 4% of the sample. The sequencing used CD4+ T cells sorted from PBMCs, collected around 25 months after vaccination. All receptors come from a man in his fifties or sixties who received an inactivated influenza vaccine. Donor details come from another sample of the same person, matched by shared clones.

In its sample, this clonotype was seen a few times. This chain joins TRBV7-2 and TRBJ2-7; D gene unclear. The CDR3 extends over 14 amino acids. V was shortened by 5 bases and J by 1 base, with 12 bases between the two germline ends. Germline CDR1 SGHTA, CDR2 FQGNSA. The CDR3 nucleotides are TGTGCCAGCAGCCCAAGAACGTTTTCCTACGAGCAGTACTTC. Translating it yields CASSPRTFSYEQYF.

CDR3 amino acids: CASSQVGSNSPLHF. The CDR3 coding sequence is TGTGCCAGCAGCCAAGTCGGGTCTAATTCACCCCTCCACTTT. V usage is TRBV14 and J usage is TRBJ1-6, with D unresolved. V was clipped by 1 base and J by 6 bases, with 7 bases between them. CDR3 length equals 14 residues. Germline V gene data show CDR1 as SGHDN and CDR2 as FVKESK.